These 21 T cell receptor beta chains originate from one sample sequenced in a study of CD8+CD57+ T cells in acquired aplastic anemia. It was genomic DNA that served as the template for profiling TCR beta VDJ and CDR3. TCRdb redid the calling of the reads with MiXCR, one entry per CDR3 protein. The sample records around 200,000 distinct CDR3 sequences, 40% to 55% being singletons. For sequencing, patients were chosen who had shown expansion of CD8+CD57+ cells by flow cytometry. What was sequenced was sorted CD4+, CD8+, or CD8+CD57+ T cells (not recorded which) from PBMCs. The receptors stem from a human donor with aplastic anemia.

The table lists this clonotype with many counts. The chain has TRBV7-8 and TRBJ1-5, with 8 nucleotides matching TRBD1. The CDR3 totals 18 residues. Unmatched junction bases numbered 7, after V lost 0 bases and J lost 0 bases. Germline V gene data show CDR1 as SGHVS and CDR2 as FQNEAQ. CDR3 nucleotide sequence: TGTGCCAGCAGCTTAGCTTTGACAGGGGCTTATAGCAATCAGCCCCAGCATTTT. Encoded protein: CASSLALTGAYSNQPQHF.

This clonotype has ten or more counts. This chain links TRBV14 with TRBJ2-1; a possible D gene is TRBD2 (6 bases). The CDR3 has 16 residues. Per germline, CDR1 SGHDN and CDR2 FVKESK. V was shortened by 4 bases and J by 1 base, with 14 bases between the two germline ends. The CDR3 DNA sequence: TGTGCCAGCAGCCCCCTGAGCGGGCTATCCTACAATGAGCAGTTCTTC. Protein sequence: CASSPLSGLSYNEQFF. Combining the CDR3 with reference TRBV14 and TRBJ2-1 gives the whole variable domain EAGVTQFPSHSVIEKGQTVTLRCDPISGHDNLYWYRRVMGKEIKFLLHFVKESKQDESGMPNNRFLAERTGGTYSTLKVQPAELEDSGVYFCASSPLSGLSYNEQFFGPGTRLTVL.

On this clonotype itself: The CDR3 does not close with the conserved phenylalanine or tryptophan, likely indicating a read error. The DNA is left out, because the CDR3 cannot be placed on it with certainty; the CDR3 is given as TCRdb lists it. This chain connects TRBV12-3 or TRBV12-4 to TRBJ2-1; whether TRBD2, the table's D call, matches the DNA was not checked. Inclusive of both ends, the CDR3 amounts to 11 amino acids. This CDR3 reads CASSPGTSGRV.

CDR3 residues: CASSILGGKTQYF. The CDR3 nucleotides are TGTGCCAGCAGCATTCTGGGTGGGAAGACCCAGTACTTC. V usage is TRBV11-3 and J usage is TRBJ2-5, with D uncertain. The CDR3 totals 13 residues. Germline CDR1 SGHNT, CDR2 YENEEA. The V end was cut by 5 bases, the J end by 6 bases, with 13 bases between.

The V gene is TRBV29-1, the J gene TRBJ2-7; a weak D match, TRBD1 (5 bases). The V and J ends lost 7 bases and 6 bases respectively, with 19 bases between them. The CDR3 covers 13 residues. CDR1 and CDR2 from the germline V gene are SQVTM and ANQGSEA. The CDR3, as DNA: TGCAGCGCCCTTCTGACAGAGGAGTCCGAGCAGTACTTC. It translates to CSALLTEESEQYF.

This clonotype was counted at least ten times. This chain links TRBV2 with TRBJ2-5; TRBD1 matches at 9 bases. This CDR3 region has 15 residues. V gave up 8 bases and J gave up 5 bases; unmatched junction bases: 12. Germline V gives CDR1 SNHLY, CDR2 FYNNEI. CDR3 nucleotide sequence: TGTGCCAGCGGCCCCCGGACAGGGGTTCGGGAGACCCAGTACTTC. Translated, it gives CASGPRTGVRETQYF.

The V call is TRBV7-8, the J call TRBJ1-5; D not resolved. The length of the CDR3 is 15 residues. Trimming stripped 0 bases from V and 0 bases from J, with 6 bases between. Germline loops: CDR1 SGHVS, CDR2 FQNEAQ. CDR3 in amino acids: CASSLASFSNQPQHF. The CDR3 DNA follows: TGTGCCAGCAGCTTAGCGTCTTTTAGCAATCAGCCCCAGCATTTT.

This clonotype came up many times. The chain combines TRBV20-1 with TRBJ1-2; D uncertain. V gave up 0 bases and J gave up 1 base, with 3 bases separating them. CDR1 and CDR2 from the germline V gene are DFQATT and SNEGSKA (reference sequence). The CDR3 totals 12 residues. The CDR3 is CSARDNNYGYTF. CDR3 nucleotides: TGCAGTGCTAGAGACAATAACTATGGCTACACCTTC.

This clonotype was seen a single time. Given a much more abundant clone one base away, this may be a read error. The genes are TRBV20-1 and TRBJ2-1, with 10 bases identical to TRBD2. CDR3 length: 14 amino acids. Germline lookup yields CDR1 DFQATT and CDR2 SNEGSKA (reference sequence). Losses at the gene ends were 6 bases for V and 7 bases for J; bases not matched to a gene: 9. CDR3 in amino acids: CSANPSGGWNEQFF. The CDR3 DNA reads TGCAGTGCCAATCCTAGCGGGGGTTGGAATGAGCAGTTCTTC.

The genes are TRBV2 and TRBJ2-3, with 7 nucleotides matching TRBD2. There are 15 residues in the CDR3. J lost 7 bases, V lost 3 bases, and 10 bases had no gene match. Germline V CDR1 and CDR2: SNHLY, FYNNEI. The CDR3 DNA sequence: TGTGCCAGCAGTGATGGATTAGCGGGTACCAATACGCAGTATTTT. Protein product: CASSDGLAGTNTQYF.

The chain recombines TRBV24-1 with TRBJ2-6, with a tentative D call TRBD1 (7 bases). V was cut by 7 bases and J by 0 bases, with 12 bases left in between. There are 16 residues in the CDR3. Germline lookup yields CDR1 KGHDR and CDR2 SFDVKD. The CDR3 DNA is TGTGCCACCAGCGCCCAGGGGGGCTCTGGGGCCAACGTCCTGACTTTC. This sequence encodes CATSAQGGSGANVLTF.

This clonotype was found a few times. The J gene is TRBJ1-2, the V gene TRBV19, with D unresolved. Trimming took off 7 bases at V and 6 bases at J, with 15 bases between the two ends. This CDR3 region has 13 residues. Germline loops: CDR1 LNHDA, CDR2 SQIVND (reference sequence). The DNA of the CDR3 is TGTGCCAGTATTGGACCGGCCGTCGATGGCTACACCTTC. Translation: CASIGPAVDGYTF. Full variable domain (remainder filled in from reference TRBV19 and TRBJ1-2): DGGITQSPKYLFRKEGQNVTLSCEQNLNHDAMYWYRQDPGQGLRLIYYSQIVNDFQKGDIAEGYSVSREKKESFPLTVTSAQKNPTAFYLCASIGPAVDGYTFGSGTRLTVV.

The rearrangement joins TRBV2 to TRBJ1-1, with TRBD1 matching 7 bases. The germline V gene has CDR1 SNHLY and CDR2 FYNNEI. V lost 3 bases and J lost 4; bases outside the gene matches: 8. CDR3 length: 15 residues. The CDR3 reads CASSDRTGEVTEAFF. The CDR3, as DNA: TGTGCCAGCAGTGACAGGACAGGAGAAGTCACTGAAGCTTTCTTT.

V usage is TRBV19 and J usage is TRBJ1-5, with no clear D. Germline assignment: CDR1 LNHDA and CDR2 SQIVND (reference sequence). The CDR3 has 15 amino acids. With 4 bases removed from V and 7 bases from J, the gap between germline ends came to 17 bases. Here the CDR3 DNA reads TGTGCCAGTAGTACCGGCTGGGATAGTAAACAGCCCCAGCATTTT. Its translation is CASSTGWDSKQPQHF. The full variable domain, completed using reference TRBV19 and TRBJ1-5, is DGGITQSPKYLFRKEGQNVTLSCEQNLNHDAMYWYRQDPGQGLRLIYYSQIVNDFQKGDIAEGYSVSREKKESFPLTVTSAQKNPTAFYLCASSTGWDSKQPQHFGDGTRLSIL.

With respect to this clonotype: The conserved phenylalanine or tryptophan is not found at the CDR3 terminus, so this likely reflects a read error. The chain has TRBV7-3 and TRBJ2-7, with 14 positions matching TRBD2. Germline-derived CDR1 and CDR2 are SGHTA and FQGTGA. V gave up 4 bases and J gave up 6 bases; unmatched junction bases: 2. This CDR3 is built from 14 residues. In DNA form, the CDR3 reads TGTGCCAGCAGCTCCGGACTAGCGGGAGGCGAGCAGTACTGC. Translated: CASSSGLAGGEQYC.

The gene calls are TRBV7-9 and TRBJ2-7, with D possibly matching TRBD2 (6 bases). Trimming left V 3 bases short and J 3 bases short, with 9 bases between. The CDR3 is 13 residues long. The germline gives CDR1 SEHNR, CDR2 FQNEAQ (reference sequence). CDR3 amino acids: CASSLRGNYEQYF. CDR3 DNA: TGTGCCAGCAGCTTGCGGGGAAACTACGAGCAGTACTTC.

The gene calls are TRBV5-1 and TRBJ2-7; D uncertain. The CDR3 contains 14 residues. Germline loops: CDR1 SGHRS, CDR2 YFSETQ. Trimming left V 0 bases short and J 5 bases short, with 12 bases between. CDR3: CASSLAVLSHEQYF. In nucleotides, the CDR3 is TGCGCCAGCAGCTTGGCCGTGTTGTCCCACGAGCAGTACTTC.

Of note for this clonotype: Sequence at one end of the junction differs from germline and may be a read error. This chain joins TRBV20-1 and TRBJ1-1; D gene uncertain. The CDR3 covers 11 residues. Per germline, CDR1 DFQATT and CDR2 SNEGSKA (reference sequence). The CDR3 nucleotides read TGCAGTCGTTCCGTGAACACTGAGGCTTTCTTT. It encodes CSRSVNTEAFF.

This clonotype was recorded many times. This CDR3 reads CASSLETGWKPQHF. Written as DNA, the CDR3 is TGTGCCAGCAGCTTAGAGACAGGGTGGAAGCCCCAGCATTTT. The rearrangement joins TRBV7-8 to TRBJ1-5; TRBD1 matches at 7 bases. V shed 1 base, J shed 8 bases, and the junction held 5 bases outside the gene matches. From germline, CDR1 is SGHVS and CDR2 FQNEAQ. CDR3 length equals 14 residues.

At least ten counts were recorded for this clonotype. This sequence joins TRBV19 and TRBJ2-3; D ambiguous. CDR1 and CDR2 (germline): LNHDA, SQIVND (reference sequence). This CDR3 is built from 12 residues. Between the trimmed V and J ends, which lost 6 bases and 5 bases, there was a span of 9 bases. CDR3 DNA: TGTGCCAGTAGGCAGTCGGGAGATACGCAGTATTTT. This encodes CASRQSGDTQYF. Looking up the rest from reference TRBV19 and TRBJ2-3 gives the full variable domain: DGGITQSPKYLFRKEGQNVTLSCEQNLNHDAMYWYRQDPGQGLRLIYYSQIVNDFQKGDIAEGYSVSREKKESFPLTVTSAQKNPTAFYLCASRQSGDTQYFGPGTRLTVL.

This clonotype showed up many times. The chain uses TRBV5-1 and TRBJ1-6; TRBD1 agrees at 12 bases. Per germline, CDR1 SGHRS and CDR2 YFSETQ. The CDR3 has 18 residues. The junction had 5 bases not matched to a gene; V was cut back by 4 bases and J by 0 bases. DNA of the CDR3: TGCGCCAGCAGCGTGGGACAGGGGGCAAGCTCCTATAATTCACCCCTCCACTTT. It specifies CASSVGQGASSYNSPLHF.